This T cell receptor beta chain was captured in a study of blood T cell repertoires in COVID-19. Study summary: T cells, B-cell-depleted T cells, or PBMCs supplied cDNA or gDNA.

Everyone who took part was roughly 18 to 89 years old, and they came from 24 US areas. Recovered participants had two consecutive negative NP/OP PCR tests, healthcare professional clearance, or symptom resolution. Original methodology: The authors estimated nucleated cell counts from reference gene primer amplification. The repertoire was sequenced with immunoSEQ multiplex PCR; TCRdb's copy has only in-frame clones and lacks some. V and J calls and clone size are copied from that table; D and trimming were computed from the DNA. The data contain about 440,000 clones, around 91% of them seen just once; the ten biggest clones take up 0.6%. The sequence came from a young man who had recovered from COVID-19. Source material: PBMCs or T cells enriched from blood (not recorded which).

CDR3 bases: TGTGCCAGCAGTTTCCTACGCCGGACAGCTAACACTGAAGCTTTCTTT. This translates into CASSFLRRTANTEAFF. The V call is TRBV28, the J call TRBJ1-1; D is perhaps TRBD1 (6 bases). The CDR3 is made up of 16 amino acids. V was trimmed by 3 bases and J by 2 bases, leaving 16 bases between them. From germline, CDR1 is MDHEN and CDR2 SYDVKM.